This T cell receptor (beta chain) was sequenced in a study of blood T cells in healthy people across ages. This clonotype was found once. What it binds is unknown. This CDR3 is built from 17 residues. Germline CDR1 MNHEY, CDR2 SVGEGT. The V gene lost 10 bases and the J gene lost 0 bases, with 22 bases spanning the gap. A J-beta primer mix and a sample-barcoded 5' primer were used in a second PCR of about 7 to 12 cycles. TCRdb re-called the 5' RACE reads through MiXCR, storing one row per CDR3 protein. The table has approximately 810,000 distinct CDR3 sequences, roughly 26% seen once. Whole-study findings and limits: Strong correlation existed between TCR beta diversity and naive T cell percentage. Measured against age, TCR beta diversity per million T cells decreased in a roughly linear manner.

The receptor's source is a woman of 80 years or more in good health. The chain couples TRBV6-2 or TRBV6-3 to TRBJ2-4; D is uncertain. Input material: blood. CDR3 coding DNA: TGTGCCACCGAAGTTGGACGGACGAACCTAGCCAAAAACATTCAGTACTTC. Translated, it gives CATEVGRTNLAKNIQYF.